This TCR beta chain was profiled in a study of blood T cell repertoires in COVID-19. The method was immunoSEQ multiplex PCR; TCRdb's version includes in-frame clones alone and lacks a portion of them. This sample has roughly 440,000 clones; around 89% occur once, and the top ten carry roughly an eighth. The sequence came from a woman aged 45-65 years with COVID-19, enrolled during active disease. What was sequenced was peripheral blood.

Here the CDR3 reads CASSLNRVDTGELFF. CDR3 DNA: TGCGCCAGCAGCTTGAACAGGGTGGACACCGGGGAGCTGTTTTTT. This chain connects TRBV5-1 to TRBJ2-2; D perhaps matches TRBD1 (6 bases). Germline V gene sequence: CDR1 SGHRS, CDR2 YFSETQ. This CDR3 has 15 amino acids. V was cut by 1 base and J by 3 bases, with 10 bases left in between.